The clone carrying this T cell receptor beta chain was seen repeatedly, ten times or more. The data originate from a study of regulatory T cells in long-lasting Graves disease. Time point here: newly diagnosed GD, antithyroid drugs for less than 3 months. PBMCs were the source of the RNA used for TCR sequencing. American Thyroid Association guidelines defined Graves' disease diagnosis. As collected, the peripheral blood samples measured 7.5 to 9 milliliters each and went into EDTA tubes. Both iRepertoire HTBI primers and Arm-PCR of CDR3 regions were used to build the TCR beta libraries. TCRdb re-analysed the multiplex PCR reads in MiXCR, keeping a single row per CDR3 protein. The data contain 200,000 to 250,000 distinct CDR3 sequences, approximately 19% of them singletons. Germline CDR1 is MNHNS and CDR2 is SASEGT. The V gene end was trimmed by 5 bases and the J gene end by 7 bases; junction bases not matched to a gene: 11. The CDR3 loop spans 15 amino acids.

The sample also formed part of further work on T cells in Graves' hyperthyroidism and ophthalmopathy.

This chain joins TRBV6-1 and TRBJ2-4; 7 positions agree with TRBD1. Sequencing used peripheral blood mononuclear cells (PBMCs), obtained at new diagnosis, from a patient treated with antithyroid drugs. The clonotype was recovered from a woman younger than 45 with Graves disease. The CDR3 DNA reads as TGTGCCAGCAGTATGGGGCACAGGGGCCGGAACATTCAGTACTTC. This codes for CASSMGHRGRNIQYF.